Listed here are 18 T cell receptor beta chains from one sample, sequenced in a study of blood T cell repertoires in COVID-19. The data were produced by immunoSEQ multiplex PCR, yet TCRdb's version contains in-frame clones alone and is incomplete. Of 150,000 or so clones in the sample, about 86% are singletons; the top ten hold 7%. Input material: peripheral blood. The receptors originated from a man over 45 with active or convalescent COVID-19.

This clone showed up many times. The rearrangement links TRBV6-2 or TRBV6-3 to TRBJ2-2; TRBD2 might be the D (6 bases). Germline V CDR1 and CDR2: MNHEY, SVGEGT. V dropped 7 bases and J dropped 2 bases, with 20 bases sitting between them. The CDR3 extends over 17 amino acids. In DNA form, the CDR3 reads TGTGCCAGCACCCCCCGGGGACTGGGCCTAAACACCGGGGAGCTGTTTTTT. Its translation is CASTPRGLGLNTGELFF.

The chain combines TRBV6-5 with TRBJ2-1, with 9 bases matching TRBD2. The V gene end was trimmed by 2 bases and the J gene end by 7 bases; junction bases not matched to a gene: 9. The CDR3 contains 16 residues. CDR1 is MNHEY and CDR2 is SVGAGI in the germline V gene. CDR3 residues: CASSYLTRGGGNEQFF. For the CDR3, the DNA is TGTGCCAGCAGTTACCTCACGCGGGGGGGTGGGAATGAGCAGTTCTTC.

J is TRBJ1-4 and V is TRBV19, with 10 bases matching TRBD1. Germline lookup yields CDR1 LNHDA and CDR2 SQIVND (reference sequence). J was trimmed by 8 bases and V by 6 bases; bases with no gene match: 12. CDR3 length: 16 residues. CDR3 amino acids: CASSRTSGTGDEKLFF. In DNA form, the CDR3 reads TGTGCCAGTAGCCGAACGTCCGGGACAGGGGACGAAAAACTGTTTTTT. Complete variable domain (other parts from reference TRBV19 and TRBJ1-4): DGGITQSPKYLFRKEGQNVTLSCEQNLNHDAMYWYRQDPGQGLRLIYYSQIVNDFQKGDIAEGYSVSREKKESFPLTVTSAQKNPTAFYLCASSRTSGTGDEKLFFGSGTQLSVL.

The V gene is TRBV13, the J gene TRBJ2-5; 7 bases fit TRBD1. The CDR3 has 14 amino acids. Germline trimming cut 5 bases from V and 5 bases from J; bases unmatched to any gene: 8. CDR1 and CDR2 (germline): PRHDT, FYEKMQ (reference sequence). The CDR3: CASSVRQGGETQYF. CDR3 DNA: TGTGCCAGCAGCGTAAGACAGGGCGGGGAGACCCAGTACTTC.

The V and J genes are TRBV5-1 and TRBJ2-1; 13 bases are a match to TRBD2. This CDR3 has 15 amino acids. The V segment lost 4 bases and the J segment 8 bases; nucleotides outside the gene matches: 6. In germline, CDR1 is SGHRS, CDR2 YFSETQ. CDR3 in DNA: TGCGCCAGCAGCACCGGACTAGCGGGAGTGTATGAGCAGTTCTTC. Protein sequence: CASSTGLAGVYEQFF.

This rearrangement joins TRBV6-5 to TRBJ1-2; no clear D. The CDR3 contains 13 residues. The germline V and J ends were trimmed by 6 bases and 1 base, with 9 bases remaining between them. Germline V CDR1 and CDR2: MNHEY, SVGAGI. The CDR3 is CASRVQDNYGYTF. Written as DNA, the CDR3 is TGTGCCAGCAGAGTTCAGGATAACTATGGCTACACCTTC.

This sequence joins TRBV5-1 and TRBJ1-1, with a tentative D call TRBD1 (5 bases). The V end lost 0 bases, the J end lost 1 base, and 13 bases lay between the germline ends. The CDR3 totals 16 residues. Germline V gene sequence: CDR1 SGHRS, CDR2 YFSETQ. DNA for the CDR3: TGCGCCAGCAGCTTGGCCGCCAGGGTGGGGAACACTGAAGCTTTCTTT. It yields the protein CASSLAARVGNTEAFF.

The V gene is TRBV4-1, the J gene TRBJ1-5, with D perhaps TRBD1 (5 bases). V was shortened by 1 base and J by 13 bases, with 11 bases between the two germline ends. In germline, CDR1 is MGHRA, CDR2 YSYEKL. The CDR3 totals 12 residues. CDR3 nucleotide sequence: TGCGCCAGCAGCCAAGCCGGGGGGACTCAGCATTTT. This gives the protein CASSQAGGTQHF.

This chain links TRBV13 with TRBJ2-7, with a weak D call TRBD1 (6 bases). Germline CDR1 reads PRHDT; CDR2 reads FYEKMQ (reference sequence). CDR3 length equals 20 residues. V gave up 1 base and J gave up 6 bases, with 31 bases separating them. The CDR3 here is CASSLAVDIYMFQGMGEQYF. CDR3 in DNA: TGTGCCAGCAGCTTAGCTGTGGATATCTATATGTTCCAGGGGATGGGCGAGCAGTACTTC. Drawing the rest from reference TRBV13 and TRBJ2-7, the complete variable domain is AAGVIQSPRHLIKEKRETATLKCYPIPRHDTVYWYQQGPGQDPQFLISFYEKMQSDKGSIPDRFSAQQFSDYHSELNMSSLELGDSALYFCASSLAVDIYMFQGMGEQYFGPGTRLTVT.

This clone occurred once. The chain links TRBV7-9 to TRBJ1-6, with unresolved D. The germline V and J ends were trimmed by 1 base and 7 bases, with 5 bases remaining between them. The CDR3 loop spans 13 amino acids. Germline V gene lookup returns CDR1 SEHNR and CDR2 FQNEAQ (reference sequence). This CDR3 is CASSLGSNSPLHF. The CDR3 nucleotides are TGTGCCAGCAGCTTAGGAAGCAATTCACCCCTCCACTTT.

V gene TRBV6-5 combines with J gene TRBJ1-4, with 10 bases identical to TRBD1. This CDR3 contains 15 residues. Germline values: CDR1 MNHEY, CDR2 SVGAGI. The V segment lost 5 bases and the J segment 8 bases; nucleotides outside the gene matches: 8. DNA for the CDR3: TGTGCCAGCAGTCAACAAGGACAGGGGGGGGAAAAACTGTTTTTT. Protein: CASSQQGQGGEKLFF.

The rearrangement uses TRBV2 and TRBJ1-5; tentative D call: TRBD1 (5 bases). The CDR3 length is 13 residues. Trimming pared 7 bases from V and 5 bases from J, leaving 12 bases between. Germline CDR1 reads SNHLY; CDR2 reads FYNNEI. This CDR3 reads CASTEQGDQPQHF. The CDR3, as DNA: TGTGCCAGCACGGAGCAGGGTGATCAGCCCCAGCATTTT.

The rearrangement links TRBV25-1 to TRBJ1-4; D not resolved. Deletions cut 8 bases from V and 7 bases from J, with 20 bases between. This CDR3 has 15 residues. The germline gives CDR1 MGHDK, CDR2 SYGVNS. The CDR3 DNA reads TGTGCCAGCCGGAAGGAGAGGAAAAACGGTGAAAAACTGTTTTTT. Translation: CASRKERKNGEKLFF.

This chain uses TRBV2 with TRBJ1-6; D may be TRBD1 (6 bases). The CDR3 consists of 14 residues. Germline V gene data show CDR1 as SNHLY and CDR2 as FYNNEI. Trimming removed 6 bases at V and 8 bases at J, with 14 bases between. The CDR3 here is CASSLWTAHSPLHF. The CDR3 nucleotides are TGTGCCAGCAGCCTTTGGACAGCCCATTCACCCCTCCACTTT.

The rearrangement joins TRBV11-3 to TRBJ1-1, with D uncertain. Trimming stripped 0 bases from V and 0 bases from J, with 5 bases between. The CDR3 runs to 14 residues. Germline CDR1 and CDR2: SGHNT and YENEEA. CDR3 nucleotide sequence: TGTGCCAGCAGCTTAGATGAGGTGAACACTGAAGCTTTCTTT. Protein: CASSLDEVNTEAFF.

This chain uses TRBV10-3 with TRBJ2-7, with a possible D match to TRBD2 (6 bases). V lost 8 bases and J lost 6, with 20 bases in between. The CDR3 has 14 residues. Germline-derived CDR1 and CDR2 are ENHRY and SYGVKD. The CDR3 protein is CAIGGIARGAEQYF. CDR3 in DNA: TGTGCCATCGGAGGGATCGCAAGAGGGGCCGAGCAGTACTTC.

The CDR3 here is CASGLQGNPLMNFF. The CDR3 coding sequence is TGTGCCAGCGGACTTCAAGGGAACCCCCTAATGAATTTCTTC. The rearrangement joins TRBV7-9 to TRBJ2-1; possibly TRBD2 for D (5 bases). V was trimmed by 8 bases and J by 16 bases, leaving 27 bases between them. The germline gives CDR1 SEHNR, CDR2 FQNEAQ (reference sequence). The CDR3 is 14 residues long.

The rearrangement uses TRBV6-2 or TRBV6-3 and TRBJ2-1, with 11 bases aligning to TRBD2. From germline, CDR1 is MNHEY and CDR2 SVGEGT. The CDR3 sequence is 17 residues long. J lost 4 bases, V lost 0 bases, and 5 bases had no gene match. CDR3 region: CASSYSITSGGYNEQFF. CDR3 in DNA: TGTGCCAGCAGTTACTCTATTACTAGCGGGGGATACAATGAGCAGTTCTTC.